Listed below are T cell receptor beta chains from one sample, sequenced in a study of cytomegalovirus exposure and HLA in healthy donors. Clones were sequenced by immunoSEQ multiplex PCR, and TCRdb holds only the in-frame ones, with some missing. Seen here are over 150,000 clones, around 77% observed once, and the top ten hold less than 3.5%. Source material: PBMCs. The origin of the receptors is a woman in her 30s in good health and CMV-seronegative. CDR3s leave out the opening cysteine and the closing phenylalanine or tryptophan. Size is stated for part of the rows, as once, few or many counts, or as a class when the clone is expanded.

clone size,V gene,J gene,CDR3 protein
NA,TRBV28,TRBJ2-1,ASSFGLAGVTEQF
few,TRBV5-1,TRBJ1-3,ASGETGLISGNTIY
once,TRBV18,TRBJ2-3,ASSPPEFRTTRTDTQY
NA,TRBV9,TRBJ1-4,ASSDRGADEKLF
NA,TRBV5-4,TRBJ1-1,ASSSHKDLNTEAF
NA,TRBV7-9,TRBJ2-2,ASSLAGGPSSGELF
NA,TRBV14,TRBJ1-1,ASSQVDRLTEAF
NA,TRBV5-1,TRBJ1-2,ASTVNRFYGYT
once,TRBV5-1,TRBJ2-7,ASSPRAAGRAEQY
NA,TRBV5-1,TRBJ2-7,ASSLEGRGGSAPYEQY
NA,TRBV6-5,TRBJ2-5,ASSYSRGETQY
NA,TRBV27,TRBJ1-1,ASGTSMNTEAF
NA,TRBV4-2,TRBJ2-3,ASSQDFGASGRRDTQY
few,TRBV6-1,TRBJ1-1,ASSDQGGGTEAF
once,TRBV5-4,TRBJ2-5,ASSTRDRLLTQY
few,TRBV6-5,TRBJ2-3,ASSYSGGGAPGTQY